These T cell receptor beta chains were read from a single sample in a study of cytomegalovirus exposure and HLA in healthy donors. TCRdb keeps only in-frame clones here, not all; method: immunoSEQ multiplex PCR. The sample includes some 100,000 clones, about 78% seen only once; the top ten take 12%. What was sequenced was PBMCs. Every receptor here comes from a woman in her forties in good health and CMV-seropositive. The CDR3 runs from the conserved cysteine through the conserved F or W. Each record gives: D gene, J gene, V gene, clone size, CDR3 DNA, CDR3 protein. D genes are given only for firm matches. Size values are once, few and many counts, or a class for expanded clones, and some rows have none.

D gene: TRBD1; J gene: TRBJ2-7; V gene: TRBV4-1; clone size: -; CDR3 DNA: TGCGCCAGCAGCCAAGCCTCCTCCGACAGGGTGGACGAGCAGTACTTC; CDR3 protein: CASSQASSDRVDEQYF
D gene: -; J gene: TRBJ1-3; V gene: TRBV4-2; clone size: few; CDR3 DNA: TGTGCCAGCAGCCAAGATCTAGGGATTGGGGGGAGTACTGGAAACACCATATATTTT; CDR3 protein: CASSQDLGIGGSTGNTIYF
D gene: TRBD2; J gene: TRBJ2-7; V gene: TRBV7-3; clone size: -; CDR3 DNA: TGTGCCAGCAGCTTAGAGGTTTGGCTAGCGGGGGTCCCCTGGGAGCAGTACTTC; CDR3 protein: CASSLEVWLAGVPWEQYF
D gene: -; J gene: TRBJ2-3; V gene: TRBV25-1; clone size: -; CDR3 DNA: TGTGCCAGCAGTACTTTTGGGCGGGCTAATAGGATCACGCAGTATTTT; CDR3 protein: CASSTFGRANRITQYF
D gene: TRBD1; J gene: TRBJ2-7; V gene: TRBV10-3; clone size: -; CDR3 DNA: TGTGCCATCAGTGACCTCCAAACAGGGGTAGAGCAGTACTTC; CDR3 protein: CAISDLQTGVEQYF
D gene: -; J gene: TRBJ1-3; V gene: TRBV5-1; clone size: -; CDR3 DNA: TGCGCCAGCAGCCTCGACGGGGGGAACGGAAACACCATATATTTT; CDR3 protein: CASSLDGGNGNTIYF
D gene: -; J gene: TRBJ2-1; V gene: TRBV1; clone size: -; CDR3 DNA: TGCACCAGCAGCCTCACACCCCGACTAGCGGGGAACTACAATGAGCAGTTCTTC; CDR3 protein: CTSSLTPRLAGNYNEQFF
D gene: TRBD2; J gene: TRBJ2-3; V gene: TRBV9; clone size: -; CDR3 DNA: TGTGCCAGCAGCGTAGAAGGACTAGCGGGGGTAGGAAATACGCAGTATTTT; CDR3 protein: CASSVEGLAGVGNTQYF
D gene: -; J gene: TRBJ2-3; V gene: TRBV2; clone size: once; CDR3 DNA: TGTGCCAGCGCGCCAGGGTCACATTCCACAGATACGCAGTATTTT; CDR3 protein: CASAPGSHSTDTQYF
D gene: -; J gene: TRBJ2-1; V gene: TRBV4-1; clone size: -; CDR3 DNA: TGCGCCAGCAGCCAAGAGGGGCGGCCAGGTGGGAATGAGCAGTTCTTC; CDR3 protein: CASSQEGRPGGNEQFF
D gene: TRBD1; J gene: TRBJ2-3; V gene: TRBV15; clone size: -; CDR3 DNA: TGTGCCACCAGTCAGGACAGGGGTGAAGCAGATACGCAGTATTTT; CDR3 protein: CATSQDRGEADTQYF
D gene: -; J gene: TRBJ1-2; V gene: TRBV6-1; clone size: -; CDR3 DNA: TGTGCCAGCAGTGAGAGGGGGGGCTATGGCTACACCTTC; CDR3 protein: CASSERGGYGYTF
D gene: -; J gene: TRBJ1-2; V gene: TRBV10-1; clone size: -; CDR3 DNA: TGCGCCAGCAGTGAAAGTACAGACTATGGCTACACCTTC; CDR3 protein: CASSESTDYGYTF
D gene: -; J gene: TRBJ1-3; V gene: TRBV19; clone size: few; CDR3 DNA: TGTGCCAGTAGTATCCGGGGACTGTTCTCTGGAAACACCATATATTTT; CDR3 protein: CASSIRGLFSGNTIYF
D gene: TRBD1; J gene: TRBJ1-1; V gene: TRBV4-2; clone size: -; CDR3 DNA: TGTGCCAGCAGCCAGGGACAGGGGGCGCGAGCTTTCTTT; CDR3 protein: CASSQGQGARAFF
D gene: TRBD1; J gene: TRBJ1-1; V gene: TRBV2; clone size: -; CDR3 DNA: TGTGCCGGACAGGCGAACACTGAAGCTTTCTTT; CDR3 protein: CAGQANTEAFF
D gene: -; J gene: TRBJ1-4; V gene: TRBV7-8; clone size: -; CDR3 DNA: TGTGCCAGCAGCTCCCCCCCTGTCGGACAGCACGAAAAACTGTTTTTT; CDR3 protein: CASSSPPVGQHEKLFF
D gene: TRBD1; J gene: TRBJ1-1; V gene: TRBV25-1; clone size: -; CDR3 DNA: TGTGCCAGCAGTGAAGCAAGAGGGGGGACAGGGGGCACTGAAGCTTTCTTT; CDR3 protein: CASSEARGGTGGTEAFF
D gene: -; J gene: TRBJ1-1; V gene: TRBV2; clone size: -; CDR3 DNA: TGTGCCAGCAGCAACTACGGGGGCACTGAAGCTTTCTTT; CDR3 protein: CASSNYGGTEAFF
D gene: TRBD2; J gene: TRBJ2-2; V gene: TRBV2; clone size: -; CDR3 DNA: TGTGCCAGCCGGACTAGCGGGCCCGGGGAGCTGTTTTTT; CDR3 protein: CASRTSGPGELFF
D gene: -; J gene: TRBJ2-5; V gene: TRBV5-6; clone size: -; CDR3 DNA: TGTGCCAGCACCCGGGTTTGGCCGGAACTTCCGGAGACCCAGTACTTC; CDR3 protein: CASTRVWPELPETQYF
D gene: -; J gene: TRBJ1-2; V gene: TRBV27; clone size: -; CDR3 DNA: TGTGCCAGCAGTTTACGAGGGGAGGGTGGCTACACCTTC; CDR3 protein: CASSLRGEGGYTF
D gene: -; J gene: TRBJ2-1; V gene: TRBV6-6; clone size: -; CDR3 DNA: TGTGCCAGCAGTTATGATTCAGGGATCCCTAAGCAGTTCTTC; CDR3 protein: CASSYDSGIPKQFF
D gene: TRBD1; J gene: TRBJ2-1; V gene: TRBV25-1; clone size: -; CDR3 DNA: TGTGCCAGCAGTCCTCCCCCGGGGACAGGTCACAATGAGCAGTTCTTC; CDR3 protein: CASSPPPGTGHNEQFF
D gene: TRBD1; J gene: TRBJ2-3; V gene: TRBV6-5; clone size: few; CDR3 DNA: TGTGCCAGCAGTAGGGGACAGGGGTCACCAGATACGCAGTATTTT; CDR3 protein: CASSRGQGSPDTQYF
D gene: TRBD1; J gene: TRBJ1-4; V gene: TRBV6-1; clone size: -; CDR3 DNA: TGTGCCAGCAGTGCGGCGGCAGGGGGGGAAAAACTGTTTTTT; CDR3 protein: CASSAAAGGEKLFF